Listed below are T cell receptor beta chains from one sample, sequenced in a study of blood T cells in healthy people across ages. TCRdb ran MiXCR on the 5' RACE reads and lists one entry per CDR3 protein. Altogether about 930,000 distinct CDR3 sequences are present, under 35% being singletons, with the ten largest covering about a tenth. This sample was also put to use in a study of T cells of mothers and their children.

The sequenced sample consisted of blood. Source of these receptors: a middle-aged woman in good health. Both conserved end residues are part of each CDR3. The order of the fields is clone size, D gene, V gene, J gene, CDR3 DNA, CDR3 protein. The D gene is left open where the match is weak. Expanded clones get a size class; other rows say once, few or many, or leave the size out.

many,.,TRBV6-5,TRBJ1-2,TGTGCCAGCAGCTCCGTCGGCAGTCTTAACTATGGCTACACCTTC,CASSSVGSLNYGYTF
.,TRBD1,TRBV28,TRBJ1-1,TGTGCCAGCAGACGACAGGGTAGGACTGAAGCTTTCTTT,CASRRQGRTEAFF
.,.,TRBV11-1,TRBJ1-2,TGTGCCAGCAGCTTAGGAGGAGTTCCTAACTATGGCTACACCTTC,CASSLGGVPNYGYTF
few,TRBD2,TRBV20-1,TRBJ2-3,TGCAGTGCCCGTCCCCTAGCGGGGGTCACAGATACGCAGTACTTT,CSARPLAGVTDTQYF
.,.,TRBV4-3,TRBJ2-1,TGCGCCAGCAGCCAAGAAGGTATCAGGGACACCGAACAGTTCTTC,CASSQEGIRDTEQFF
many,.,TRBV7-2,TRBJ2-7,TGTGCCAGCAGCCCACGACAGGAAATTTCCCACGAGCAGTACTTC,CASSPRQEISHEQYF
few,TRBD1,TRBV5-1,TRBJ2-5,TGCGCCAGCCGCGGGACAGGGGCGAGAGAGACCCAGTACTTC,CASRGTGARETQYF
many,.,TRBV29-1,TRBJ2-7,TGCAGCGTTGAGTTGGGTCCACAACCCTACGAGCAGTACTTC,CSVELGPQPYEQYF
.,.,TRBV7-2,TRBJ2-7,TGTGCCAGCAGCCCTTACAGGGACCACGAGCAGTACTTC,CASSPYRDHEQYF
.,TRBD1,TRBV20-1,TRBJ1-2,TGCAGTGCTCAACCGGGGGGACAGGGCGGTGGAGGCTACACCTTC,CSAQPGGQGGGGYTF
.,.,TRBV28,TRBJ1-2,TGTGCCAGCAGTTCGCGCCCAGCTAACTATGGCTACACCTTC,CASSSRPANYGYTF
.,.,TRBV20-1,TRBJ1-5,TGCAGTGCTAGAGATTATGGCGCGCGGGGGGTTCAGCCCCAGCATTTT,CSARDYGARGVQPQHF
.,.,TRBV12-3/TRBV12-4,TRBJ1-1,TGTGCCAGCAGTCATGGGACCGCCAGGAACACTGAAGCTTTCTTT,CASSHGTARNTEAFF
.,.,TRBV7-2,TRBJ2-4,TGTGCCAGCAGCCCCGATACAGGAGGGTTATTAATAAACATTCAGTACTTC,CASSPDTGGLLINIQYF
few,.,TRBV4-1,TRBJ1-2,TGCGCCAGCAGCCAAGGTCCGTGGCAGCGTAACTATGGCTACACCTTC,CASSQGPWQRNYGYTF
once,.,TRBV5-1,TRBJ2-4,TGCGCCAGCAGCTTCGGCAGGGACAATGAGCAGTACTTC,CASSFGRDNEQYF
few,.,TRBV7-7,TRBJ2-5,TGTGCTAGCAGCGGTTCCGGGAGCCAAGAGACCCAGTACTTC,CASSGSGSQETQYF
few,TRBD1,TRBV12-3/TRBV12-4,TRBJ1-2,TGTGCCAGCAGTTTAAGACAGGGGAGTTCTACGGGCTACACCTTC,CASSLRQGSSTGYTF
many,.,TRBV7-9,TRBJ1-6,TGTGCCAGCAGTCTAGTCGGGGGCGGCTCACCCCTCCACTTT,CASSLVGGGSPLHF
.,.,TRBV19,TRBJ2-1,TGTGCCAGTAGAATCGGAGGGGCTCACAATGAGCAGTTCTTC,CASRIGGAHNEQFF
.,TRBD1,TRBV29-1,TRBJ1-5,TGCAGCGTTCTGACAGGGGATAGCAATCAGCCCCAGCATTTT,CSVLTGDSNQPQHF
few,.,TRBV10-3,TRBJ1-2,TGTGCCATCATCTTTTTCGGAACGGGCAACTATGGCTACACCTTC,CAIIFFGTGNYGYTF
.,.,TRBV7-9,TRBJ1-4,TGTGCCAGCAGCTTATTGGCAGGCGAATTAAATGAAAAACTGTTTTTT,CASSLLAGELNEKLFF
many,TRBD1,TRBV7-9,TRBJ2-7,TGTGCCAGCAGCACGGACAGGGGGCCCTACGAGCAGTACTTC,CASSTDRGPYEQYF
few,.,TRBV29-1,TRBJ2-5,TGCAGCGCCGCAAGGACAGAGACCCAGTACTTC,CSAARTETQYF
once,TRBD2,TRBV7-2,TRBJ2-7,TGTGCCAGCAGCTTAGGAGTGACTAGCGGGCCCTACGAGCAGTACTTC,CASSLGVTSGPYEQYF
.,.,TRBV9,TRBJ2-3,TGTGCCAGCAGCGCTTTTGGGGGGCGGACAGATACGCAGTATTTT,CASSAFGGRTDTQYF
few,.,TRBV28,TRBJ2-7,TGTGCCAGCAGGCCGGACGAGACGATCTCCTACGAGCAGTACTTC,CASRPDETISYEQYF
many,.,TRBV10-3,TRBJ1-1,TGTGCCATCAGTAACGGAAACACTGAAGCTTTCTTT,CAISNGNTEAFF
.,TRBD1,TRBV2,TRBJ1-1,TGTGCCAGGGGGGGCGGGACAGGCATGAACACTGAAGCTTTCTTT,CARGGGTGMNTEAFF
few,.,TRBV12-3/TRBV12-4,TRBJ2-3,TGTGCCAGCGCGTTCGGCGAAGATACGCAGTATTTT,CASAFGEDTQYF
.,.,TRBV11-2,TRBJ2-3,TGCGCCAGCAGCCCACCGGGGCCTTACGCAGATACGCAGTATTTT,CASSPPGPYADTQYF
.,TRBD1,TRBV5-1,TRBJ2-5,TGCGCCAGCAGCCTAGGGGACAGATCAGAGACCCAGTACTTC,CASSLGDRSETQYF
.,TRBD1,TRBV19,TRBJ2-7,TGTGCCAGTAGTCCCGGGGGACAGGGGTACGAGCAGTACTTC,CASSPGGQGYEQYF
few,TRBD1,TRBV7-3,TRBJ2-3,TGTGCCAGCAGCGCCGACAGGGGTGGAGATACGCAGTATTTT,CASSADRGGDTQYF
.,.,TRBV5-1,TRBJ2-6,TGCGCCAGCAGCTGGGACCGGGTGATGGGGGCCAACGTCCTGACTTTC,CASSWDRVMGANVLTF
many,.,TRBV7-2,TRBJ2-7,TGTGCCAGCAGCTTAGGCAGGGGTCACTACGAGCAGTACTTC,CASSLGRGHYEQYF
many,.,TRBV6-6,TRBJ2-5,TGTGCCAGCAGTAACCCAGTAGCTCGGGGGACCCAGTACTTC,CASSNPVARGTQYF
.,TRBD1,TRBV18,TRBJ1-2,TGTGCCAGCTCACCTCAAAAGGACAGGGCCGGCTACACCTTC,CASSPQKDRAGYTF
few,.,TRBV6-5,TRBJ1-4,TGTGCCAGCAGGCCACAGGGCCCTAATGAAAAACTGTTTTTT,CASRPQGPNEKLFF
.,.,TRBV20-1,TRBJ1-4,TGCAGTGCTAGGGTCCTACCGGGACTCCCGAATGAAAAACTGTTTTTT,CSARVLPGLPNEKLFF
few,TRBD1,TRBV7-2,TRBJ1-6,TGTGCCAGCAGCTCACCGACACAGGGGGCTAAGAATTCACCCCTCCACTTT,CASSSPTQGAKNSPLHF
many,TRBD2,TRBV9,TRBJ2-5,TGTGCCAGCAGCGTAGAGGCTAGCGGGGCCCCGGGGACCCAGTACTTC,CASSVEASGAPGTQYF
many,.,TRBV9,TRBJ1-2,TGTGCCAGCAGCGTAACGGATACTAACTATGGCTACACCTTC,CASSVTDTNYGYTF
.,.,TRBV5-1,TRBJ2-3,TGCGCCAGCAGCCCAAGTCCCCTAGGGGGTGATACGCAGTATTTT,CASSPSPLGGDTQYF
.,.,TRBV20-1,TRBJ2-5,TGCAGTGCATGGCAAGAGACCCAGTACTTC,CSAWQETQYF
many,.,TRBV6-2/TRBV6-3,TRBJ2-6,TGTGCCAGCAGACCCCAGGTCTCTGGGGCCAACGTCCTGACTTTC,CASRPQVSGANVLTF
once,.,TRBV25-1,TRBJ2-3,TGTGCCAACAGTGAATCGGACTCCCGCACAGATACGCAGTATTTT,CANSESDSRTDTQYF
few,.,TRBV12-3/TRBV12-4,TRBJ1-1,TGTGCCAGCAGTCGAAACAGGAACACTGAAGCTTTCTTT,CASSRNRNTEAFF
few,.,TRBV18,TRBJ2-6,TGTGCCAGCTCACCCGACCATCCTGGGGCCAACGTCCTGACTTTC,CASSPDHPGANVLTF
many,.,TRBV7-9,TRBJ2-7,TGTGCCAGCAGCTTACCTAGGTCCTACGAGCAGTACTTC,CASSLPRSYEQYF
many,.,TRBV7-2,TRBJ1-6,TGTGCCAGCAGCTTAGGAACCGGGACGGGCTATTCACCCCTCCACTTT,CASSLGTGTGYSPLHF
many,.,TRBV7-9,TRBJ2-5,TGTGCCAGCAGCTTAATTGTGGGAGCGGAGACCCAGTACTTC,CASSLIVGAETQYF
.,TRBD2,TRBV7-9,TRBJ2-1,TGTGCCAGCAGCCATTCAACCGGGACTAGCGGTTACAATGAGCAGTTCTTC,CASSHSTGTSGYNEQFF
few,.,TRBV28,TRBJ2-7,TGTGCCAGCAGTTCGCCCAAACAGGTTCTCTCCTACGAGCAGTACTTC,CASSSPKQVLSYEQYF